What follows is one TCR beta chain and its context. The antigen is undetermined. TCRdb processed the RT-PCR reads anew with MiXCR; each CDR3 protein has one entry. The repertoire holds 530,000 or so distinct CDR3 sequences, with approximately 10% as singletons. This sample stems from a study of response to subunit inactivated influenza vaccine. Findings of the study overall: Authors suggested few new T cells are recruited by each seasonal influenza vaccination.

Trimming took 4 bases from V and 6 from J; bases not matched to a gene: 14. Germline values: CDR1 LGHNA, CDR2 YSLEER. This CDR3 is built from 17 residues. Sequencing was performed on PBMCs from blood, taken on the day of vaccination. The chain employs TRBV4-3 and TRBJ2-3; 9 nucleotides match TRBD2. The sequence was obtained from a man between 50 and 59 years old who received an inactivated influenza vaccine. Here the CDR3 reads CASSPTVAGATGDTQYF. The DNA of the CDR3 is TGCGCCAGCAGCCCGACTGTAGCGGGAGCCACGGGGGATACGCAGTATTTT.